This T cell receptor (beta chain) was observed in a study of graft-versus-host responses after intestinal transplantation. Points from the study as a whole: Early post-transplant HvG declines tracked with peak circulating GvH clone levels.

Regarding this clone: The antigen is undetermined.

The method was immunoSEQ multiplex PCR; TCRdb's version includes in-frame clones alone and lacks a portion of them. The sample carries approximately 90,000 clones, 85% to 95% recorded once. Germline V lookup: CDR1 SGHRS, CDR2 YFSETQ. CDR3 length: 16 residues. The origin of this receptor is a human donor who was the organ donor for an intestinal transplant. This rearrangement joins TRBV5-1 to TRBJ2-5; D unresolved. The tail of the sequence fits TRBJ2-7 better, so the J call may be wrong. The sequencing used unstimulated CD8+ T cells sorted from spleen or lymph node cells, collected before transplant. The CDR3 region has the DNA TGCGCCAGCAGCCCCCCCCCACTTACTCAGAACTACGAGCAGTACTTC. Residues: CASSPPPLTQNYEQYF.